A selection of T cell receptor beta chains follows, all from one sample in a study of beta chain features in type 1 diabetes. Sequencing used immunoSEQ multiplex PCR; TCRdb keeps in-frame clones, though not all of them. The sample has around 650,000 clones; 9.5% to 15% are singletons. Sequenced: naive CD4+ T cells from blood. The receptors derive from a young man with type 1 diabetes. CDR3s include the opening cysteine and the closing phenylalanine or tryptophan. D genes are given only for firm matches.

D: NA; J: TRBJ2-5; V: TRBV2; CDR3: CATSGETQYF
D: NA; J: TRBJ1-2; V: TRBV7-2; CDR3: CASSSLSGADYGYTF
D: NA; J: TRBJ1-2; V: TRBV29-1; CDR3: CSVVGENYGYTF
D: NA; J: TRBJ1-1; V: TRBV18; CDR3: CASSPTAGATEAFF
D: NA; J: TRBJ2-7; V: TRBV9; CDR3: CASSSGEGPYEQYF
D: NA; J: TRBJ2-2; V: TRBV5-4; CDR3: CASSRTQYGPGSGELFF
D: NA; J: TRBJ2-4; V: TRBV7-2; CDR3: CASSITGDQNIQYF
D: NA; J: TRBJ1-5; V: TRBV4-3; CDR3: CASSQAQHLHSNQPQHF
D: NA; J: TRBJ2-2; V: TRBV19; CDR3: CASSSATGGELFF
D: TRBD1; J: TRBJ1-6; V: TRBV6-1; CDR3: CASMDRGNSPLHF
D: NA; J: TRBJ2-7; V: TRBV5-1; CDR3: CASSLGAGVTYEQYF
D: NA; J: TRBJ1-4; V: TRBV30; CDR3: CAWSPAGSGPREKLFF
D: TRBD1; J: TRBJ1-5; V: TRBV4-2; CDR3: CASSRGFDRAKNQPQHF
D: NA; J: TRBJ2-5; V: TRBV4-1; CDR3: CASSQGPLETQYF
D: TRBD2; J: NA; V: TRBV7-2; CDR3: CASSLVVLAGVAPYEQYF
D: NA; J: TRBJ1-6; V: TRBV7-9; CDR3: CASSPEGSSYNSPLHF
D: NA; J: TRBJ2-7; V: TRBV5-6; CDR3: CASSKIQGSVEQYF
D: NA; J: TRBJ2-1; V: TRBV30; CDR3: CAWTTGSSYNEQFF
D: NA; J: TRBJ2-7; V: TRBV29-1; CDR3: CSVSQSSSYEQYF
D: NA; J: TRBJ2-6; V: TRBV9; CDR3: CASSVEAVSGANVLTF
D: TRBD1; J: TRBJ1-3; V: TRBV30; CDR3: CAWSATGSSGNTIYF
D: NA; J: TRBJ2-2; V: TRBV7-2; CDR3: CASGAYQARNTGELFF
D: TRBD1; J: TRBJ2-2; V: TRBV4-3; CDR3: CASSQEGQGAGAGELFF
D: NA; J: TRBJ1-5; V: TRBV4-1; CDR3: CASSQSRDQPQHF
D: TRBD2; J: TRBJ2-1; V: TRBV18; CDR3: CASSPSRSGGISYEQFF
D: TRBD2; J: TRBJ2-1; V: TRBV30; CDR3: CVTSVSGNEQFF
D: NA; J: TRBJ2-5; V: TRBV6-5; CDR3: CASSYWGSQETQYF
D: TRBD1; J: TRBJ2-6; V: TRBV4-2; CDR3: CASSQYRDSRSSGANVLTF
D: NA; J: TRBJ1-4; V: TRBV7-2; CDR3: CASSPRGSTNEKLFF
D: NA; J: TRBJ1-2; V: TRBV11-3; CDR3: CASSYGRRDYGYTF
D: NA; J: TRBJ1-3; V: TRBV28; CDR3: CASSSGLLSGNTIYF
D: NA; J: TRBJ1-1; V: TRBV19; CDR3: CATLDLDAEAFF
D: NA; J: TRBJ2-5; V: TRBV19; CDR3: CASNRPGDGGQETQYF
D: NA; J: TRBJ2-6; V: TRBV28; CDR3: CASRPSGANVLTF
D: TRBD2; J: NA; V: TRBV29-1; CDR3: CSVQRTSGSYEQYF
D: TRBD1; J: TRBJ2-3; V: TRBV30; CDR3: CAYGQASSTDTQYF
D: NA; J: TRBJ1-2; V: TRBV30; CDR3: CAWSVGGTSSGYTF
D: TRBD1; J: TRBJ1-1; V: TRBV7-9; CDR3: CASSPSGQGEVWGTEAFF
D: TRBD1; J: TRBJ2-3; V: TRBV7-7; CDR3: CASSFGQGTDTQYF
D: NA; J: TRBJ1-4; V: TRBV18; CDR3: CASSPRRDEKLFF
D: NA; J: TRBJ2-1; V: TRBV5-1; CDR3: CASGPGGPTHEQFF
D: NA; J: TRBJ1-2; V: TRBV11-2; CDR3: CASSLDHSYGYTF
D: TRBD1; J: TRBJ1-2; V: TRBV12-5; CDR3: CASGSPSAGQGFIGGYTF
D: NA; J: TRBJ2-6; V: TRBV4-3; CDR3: CASSQGAVVAGANVLTF
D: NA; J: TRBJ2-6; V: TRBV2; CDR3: CASSVEVTGANVLTF
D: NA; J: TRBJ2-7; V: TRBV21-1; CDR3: CASWTLGAGVTYEQYF
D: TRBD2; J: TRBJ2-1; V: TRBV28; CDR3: CASSPGTSGHNEQFF
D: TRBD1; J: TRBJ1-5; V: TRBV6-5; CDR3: CASRSGQGKSQPQHF
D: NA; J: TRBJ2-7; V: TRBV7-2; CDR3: CASSLGGSFRGLREQYF
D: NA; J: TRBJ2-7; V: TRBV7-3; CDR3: CASSLVPGEQYF
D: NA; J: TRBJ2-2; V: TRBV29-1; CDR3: CSVAPGKRPYTGELFF
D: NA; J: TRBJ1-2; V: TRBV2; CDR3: CASTLGSSGYTF